Sequencing of this TCR beta chain was carried out in a study of CD8 T cells in Susac syndrome (dated by TCRdb to about 2019). General notes on the study: Of the Susac syndrome patients who were sequenced, six had clinically active disease and eight were in clinical remission. The study used repertoire sequencing to test whether antigen drove CD8+ T cell activation and differentiation in Susac syndrome. At blood withdrawal, Susac syndrome patients were therapy-naive, treated with corticosteroids (with IVIg additionally given to some), or treated with IVIg alone. On the study overall, not on this receptor specifically: The number of individuals in the TCR sequencing and HLA analysis was recognized as being relatively small. In patients with Susac syndrome, the CD4+ T cell repertoire showed no detectable clonal expansion.

RNA was extracted using the RNeasy kit, and about 0.45 to 1 ug of the RNA was reverse transcribed with random hexamers. TCR beta CDR3 regions were amplified with the immunoSEQ multiplex PCR assay covering 54 Vbeta and 13 Jbeta segments. PCR amplification bias was corrected using a synthetic template baseline for primer optimization and computational correction. The paper's processing steps were these. Reads were assigned to V, D and J genes according to IMGT and analyzed in immunoSEQ Analyzer, with only productive sequences retained. To calculate clonality, Shannon entropy was normalized by log2 of the number of productive unique sequences and then subtracted from one. For each patient and control, public and private clones were evaluated within the 100 most prevalent clones. Clones were defined as Susac-specific if absent from the healthy and MS cohorts, from over a thousand published viral clones and from other ImmuneACCESS disease sequences. The raw public data were reprocessed by TCRdb itself: fastp quality trimming at Q25, MiXCR clonotype calling, in-frame beta chains only. Rows with one shared CDR3 protein collapse into an entry with the most common genes and DNA. The V and J calls follow TCRdb's processing rather than the paper's. The sample table contains fewer than 200,000 distinct CDR3 sequences; only one count was recorded for about 91% of them. The top ten clones comprise 0.087% of the sample.

Turning to this clonotype: No cognate antigen has been identified for it. No base qualities exist here, and no much larger clone lies one base off it.

Peripheral blood CD8+ and CD4+ T cells from healthy donors, Susac syndrome patients and multiple sclerosis patients were profiled by high-throughput TCR beta sequencing. Recently defined diagnostic criteria for definite or probable disease were met by the Susac syndrome patients. Bulk CD8+ and CD4+ T cells were purified by magnetic negative isolation, whereas CD8+ TEMRA cells were enriched by FACS. Blood was collected in EDTA tubes and processed within 24 hours, with PBMCs isolated through density gradient centrifugation. PBMCs intended for TCR sequencing were frozen in liquid nitrogen and were later thawed in a 37 degrees C water bath. Purity of sorted or isolated CD4+, CD8+ and CD8+ TEMRA cells was at least 90%. Sequences SQVTM (CDR1) and ANQGSEA (CDR2) are obtained from the germline V gene. From V the trimming removes 4 bases and from J it removes 4 bases, while the gene matches leave 5 bases of the junction unaccounted for. Spanning cysteine to phenylalanine, the CDR3 consists of 14 amino acids. Only the CDR3 DNA is retained, 42 bases long and in frame from the first base.

This clonotype originated in a human donor with Susac syndrome. Sequenced input: CD4+ T cells from PBMCs. The chain is encoded by TRBV29-1 joined to TRBJ2-7; TRBD2 matches 12 bases in the middle. The DNA sequence is TGCAGCGTTGTTCCGGGACTAGCGGGTTACGAGCAGTACTTC. Translated, it reads CSVVPGLAGYEQYF.